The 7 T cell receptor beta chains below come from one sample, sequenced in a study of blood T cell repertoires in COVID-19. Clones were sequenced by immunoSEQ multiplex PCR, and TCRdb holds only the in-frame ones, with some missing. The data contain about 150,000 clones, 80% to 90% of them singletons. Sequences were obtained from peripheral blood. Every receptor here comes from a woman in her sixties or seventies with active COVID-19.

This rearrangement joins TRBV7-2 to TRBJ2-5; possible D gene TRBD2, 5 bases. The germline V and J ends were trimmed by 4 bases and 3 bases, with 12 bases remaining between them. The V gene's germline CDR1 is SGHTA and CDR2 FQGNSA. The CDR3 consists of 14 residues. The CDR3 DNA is TGTGCCAGCAGCTCCCAGCCCGGGAAAGAGACCCAGTACTTC. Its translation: CASSSQPGKETQYF.

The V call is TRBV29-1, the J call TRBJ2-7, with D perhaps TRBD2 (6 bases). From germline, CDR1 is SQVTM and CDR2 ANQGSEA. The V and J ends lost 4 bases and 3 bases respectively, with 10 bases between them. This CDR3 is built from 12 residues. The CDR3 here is CSVGRGGYEQYF. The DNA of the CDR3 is TGCAGCGTTGGGCGGGGAGGCTACGAGCAGTACTTC.

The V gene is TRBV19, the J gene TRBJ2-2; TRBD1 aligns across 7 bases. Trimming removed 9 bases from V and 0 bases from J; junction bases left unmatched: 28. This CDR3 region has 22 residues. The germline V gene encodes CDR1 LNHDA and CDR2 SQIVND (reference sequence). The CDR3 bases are TGTGCCAGCCTACTTCCCGGGACAGAAACCTTAGCGTGGCCCGCGAACACCGGGGAGCTGTTTTTT. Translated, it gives CASLLPGTETLAWPANTGELFF.

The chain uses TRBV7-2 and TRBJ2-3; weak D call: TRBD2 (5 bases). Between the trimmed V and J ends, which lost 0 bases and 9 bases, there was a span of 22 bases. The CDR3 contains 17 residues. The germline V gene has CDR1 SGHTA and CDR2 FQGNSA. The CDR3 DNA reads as TGTGCCAGCAGCTTAGCCCAGTTTAGCGTCTTCACCGGAACGCAGTATTTT. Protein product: CASSLAQFSVFTGTQYF. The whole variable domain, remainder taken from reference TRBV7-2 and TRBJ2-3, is GAGVSQSPSNKVTEKGKDVELRCDPISGHTALYWYRQSLGQGLEFLIYFQGNSAPDKSGLPSDRFSAERTGGSVSTLTIQRTQQEDSAVYLCASSLAQFSVFTGTQYFGPGTRLTVL.

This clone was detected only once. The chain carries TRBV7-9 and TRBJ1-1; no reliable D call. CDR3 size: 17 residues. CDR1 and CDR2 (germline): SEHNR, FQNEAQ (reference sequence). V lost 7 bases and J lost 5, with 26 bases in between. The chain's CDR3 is CASTPGGYLGVRTEAFF. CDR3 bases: TGTGCCAGCACCCCAGGAGGGTACCTTGGGGTTCGGACTGAAGCTTTCTTT.

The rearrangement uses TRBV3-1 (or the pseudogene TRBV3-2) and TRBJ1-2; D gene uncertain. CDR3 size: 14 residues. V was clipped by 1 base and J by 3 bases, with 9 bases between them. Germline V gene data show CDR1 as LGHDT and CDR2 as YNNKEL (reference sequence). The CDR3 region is CASSQGPHYYGYTF. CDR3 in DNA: TGTGCCAGCAGCCAAGGCCCTCACTACTATGGCTACACCTTC.

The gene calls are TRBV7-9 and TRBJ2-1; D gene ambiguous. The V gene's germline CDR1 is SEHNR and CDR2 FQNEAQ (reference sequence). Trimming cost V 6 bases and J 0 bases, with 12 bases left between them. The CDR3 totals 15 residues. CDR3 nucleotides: TGTGCCAGCAGTCGCCGGGTGGACTCCTACAATGAGCAGTTCTTC. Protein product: CASSRRVDSYNEQFF.